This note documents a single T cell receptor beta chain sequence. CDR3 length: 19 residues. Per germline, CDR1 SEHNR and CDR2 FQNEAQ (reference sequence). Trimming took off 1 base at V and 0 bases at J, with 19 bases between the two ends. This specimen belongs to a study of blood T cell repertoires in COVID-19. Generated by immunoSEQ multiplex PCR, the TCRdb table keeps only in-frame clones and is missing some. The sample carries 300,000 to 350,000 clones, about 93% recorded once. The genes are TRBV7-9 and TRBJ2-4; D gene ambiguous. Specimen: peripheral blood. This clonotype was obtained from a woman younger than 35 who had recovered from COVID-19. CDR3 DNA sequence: TGTGCCAGCAGCTTAGAGCGAACTGGCAGATACCTAGCCAAAAACATTCAGTACTTC. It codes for CASSLERTGRYLAKNIQYF.